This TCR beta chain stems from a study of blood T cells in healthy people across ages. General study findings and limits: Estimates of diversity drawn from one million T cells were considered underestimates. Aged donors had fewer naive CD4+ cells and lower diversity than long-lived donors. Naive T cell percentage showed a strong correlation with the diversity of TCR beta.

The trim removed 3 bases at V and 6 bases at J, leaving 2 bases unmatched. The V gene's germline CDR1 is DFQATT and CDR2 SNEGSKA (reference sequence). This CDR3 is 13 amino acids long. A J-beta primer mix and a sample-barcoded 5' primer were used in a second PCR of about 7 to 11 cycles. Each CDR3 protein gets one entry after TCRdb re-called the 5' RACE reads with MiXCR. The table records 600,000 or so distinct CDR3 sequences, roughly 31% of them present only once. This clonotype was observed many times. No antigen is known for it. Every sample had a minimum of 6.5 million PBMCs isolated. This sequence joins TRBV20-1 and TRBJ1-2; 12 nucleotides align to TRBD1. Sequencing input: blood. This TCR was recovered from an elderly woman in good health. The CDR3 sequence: CSARGDRGHGYTF. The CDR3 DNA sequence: TGCAGTGCTAGGGGGGACAGGGGGCATGGCTACACCTTC.